These 28 T cell receptor beta chains were sequenced from one sample in a study of Graves' ophthalmopathy and Graves' hyperthyroidism. Transcripts of RNA were the source for amplifying TCR beta CDR3 regions. Second-round multiplex PCR came after first-round RT-PCR with HTBI primers. TCRdb fed the multiplex PCR reads into MiXCR, producing one record per CDR3 protein. The sample shows about 1.2 million distinct CDR3 sequences, about two fifths of them seen only once. The material sequenced was peripheral blood or thyroid tissue (not recorded which). The receptors stem from an adult man with Graves' hyperthyroidism.

This clonotype has just one count. The gene calls are TRBV29-1 and TRBJ1-2; D is undetermined. The CDR3 spans 8 residues. Germline V CDR1 and CDR2: SQVTM, ANQGSEA. V was pared by 4 bases and J by 12 bases, with 6 bases between. CDR3 sequence: CSVVRNTF. CDR3 in DNA: TGCAGCGTTGTGCGGAACACCTTC.

This clonotype was seen more than once but under ten times. The chain combines TRBV29-1 with TRBJ1-2; tentative D call: TRBD1 (6 bases). Germline CDR1 is SQVTM and CDR2 is ANQGSEA. V dropped 8 bases and J dropped 7 bases, with 20 bases sitting between them. The CDR3 length is 13 residues. The DNA for the CDR3 is TGCAGCTCGTCAACGGAGGGGGGGGTTGGCTACACCTTC. Translating it yields CSSSTEGGVGYTF.

The J gene is TRBJ2-7, the V gene TRBV7-9; D is possibly TRBD1 or TRBD2 (6 bases each). CDR1 is SEHNR, CDR2 FQNEAQ, per germline (reference sequence). The CDR3 length is 14 residues. Trimming removed 8 bases from V and 5 bases from J, with 19 bases in between. This chain's CDR3 is CASAEPGAQDEQYF. CDR3 nucleotide sequence: TGTGCCAGCGCCGAACCGGGGGCGCAGGACGAGCAGTACTTC.

This clonotype showed up just a few times. The V call is TRBV12-3 or TRBV12-4, the J call TRBJ1-1; a possible D gene is TRBD1 (6 bases). CDR3 length equals 16 residues. V dropped 4 bases and J dropped 5 bases, with 20 bases sitting between them. Here the CDR3 DNA reads TGTGCCAGCAGTTCCTCTACAGGGTCGTCGGAGACTGAAGCTTTCTTT. The encoded protein is CASSSSTGSSETEAFF.

This chain uses TRBV2 with TRBJ1-4; TRBD1 matches at 9 bases. The V gene end was trimmed by 7 bases and the J gene end by 8 bases; junction bases not matched to a gene: 8. The CDR3 totals 14 residues. Germline values: CDR1 SNHLY, CDR2 FYNNEI. The CDR3 sequence: CASKGTGHGEKLFF. The CDR3 coding sequence is TGTGCCAGCAAAGGGACAGGGCATGGGGAAAAACTGTTTTTT.

The sample holds many counts of this clonotype. The genes are TRBV19 and TRBJ2-7, with unresolved D. Trimming shortened V by 5 bases and J by 3 bases, and 17 bases separated the two germline ends. There are 15 residues in the CDR3. Germline CDR1 reads LNHDA; CDR2 reads SQIVND (reference sequence). CDR3 protein: CASSWPGSSLYEQYF. Written as DNA, the CDR3 is TGTGCCAGTAGTTGGCCGGGCAGTTCCCTCTACGAGCAGTACTTC.

As regards this clonotype: A read error may be the cause here, since a much bigger clone is one base away. V usage is TRBV11-1 and J usage is TRBJ1-6; D is uncertain. This CDR3 has 13 amino acids. CDR1 SGHAT and CDR2 FQDESV come from the germline V gene (reference sequence). Trimming removed 6 bases from V and 9 bases from J, with 12 bases in between. For the CDR3, the DNA is TGTGCCAGCAGTCCCCCGAGCGCTTCACCCCTCCACTTT. Translated, it gives CASSPPSASPLHF.

In its sample, this clonotype was seen many times. V usage is TRBV9 and J usage is TRBJ2-7; D not resolved. The CDR3 totals 14 residues. Germline CDR1 reads SGDLS; CDR2 reads YYNGEE. The V end lost 0 bases, the J end lost 3 bases, and 10 bases lay between the germline ends. The CDR3 region is CASSVDPAGYEQYF. CDR3 DNA sequence: TGTGCCAGCAGCGTAGACCCAGCTGGCTACGAGCAGTACTTC. Full variable domain (rest looked up from reference TRBV9 and TRBJ2-7): DSGVTQTPKHLITATGQRVTLRCSPRSGDLSVYWYQQSLDQGLQFLIQYYNGEERAKGNILERFSAQQFPDLHSELNLSSLELGDSALYFCASSVDPAGYEQYFGPGTRLTVT.

This clonotype was observed a handful of times. The chain carries TRBV12-3 or TRBV12-4 and TRBJ1-5, with 7 bases that match TRBD1. Trimming took 6 bases from V and 0 from J; bases not matched to a gene: 11. This CDR3 spans 17 amino acids. The CDR3, as DNA: TGTGCCAGCAGGTACGCCCGGGACAGCTATAGCAATCAGCCCCAGCATTTT. Protein: CASRYARDSYSNQPQHF.

This clonotype was picked up a small number of times. This sequence joins TRBV7-9 and TRBJ1-2; D call uncertain. The V gene lost 4 bases and the J gene lost 8 bases, with 23 bases spanning the gap. The CDR3 extends over 16 amino acids. Germline V gives CDR1 SEHNR, CDR2 FQNEAQ (reference sequence). CDR3 in DNA: TGTGCCAGCAGCTCCTACGACACCCAACCCCGGCGAGGCTACACCTTC. Translated, it gives CASSSYDTQPRRGYTF.

The table lists this clonotype with a few counts. The V gene is TRBV4-1, the J gene TRBJ1-1, with 7 bases that match TRBD1. The CDR3 length is 15 residues. J gave up 3 bases and V 4 bases, and 8 bases lay outside the gene matches. CDR1 MGHRA and CDR2 YSYEKL come from the germline V gene. The CDR3: CASSRGDRIYTEAFF. Written as DNA, the CDR3 is TGCGCCAGCAGCCGCGGGGACAGAATATACACTGAAGCTTTCTTT.

This clonotype was observed a handful of times. The rearrangement joins TRBV14 to TRBJ1-3; D not certain. The CDR3 spans 14 residues. Germline V gene data show CDR1 as SGHDN and CDR2 as FVKESK. V was trimmed by 2 bases and J by 4 bases, leaving 9 bases between them. The CDR3 protein is CASSQMGAGNTIYF. The CDR3 DNA reads as TGTGCCAGCAGCCAAATGGGAGCCGGAAACACCATATATTTT.

This clonotype occurred many times. This chain links TRBV7-9 with TRBJ1-1, with no clear D. Trimming pared 5 bases from V and 0 bases from J, leaving 10 bases between. Germline V gene data show CDR1 as SEHNR and CDR2 as FQNEAQ (reference sequence). The CDR3 length is 14 residues. The CDR3 DNA reads as TGTGCCAGCAGCCCGCAGGATATGAACACTGAAGCTTTCTTT. Translated, it gives CASSPQDMNTEAFF.

This clonotype came up many times. The CDR3 DNA follows: TGTGCCAGCAGTCGGGACAGGAGGAACACTGAAGCTTTCTTT. Its protein is CASSRDRRNTEAFF. V is TRBV6-5 and J is TRBJ1-1; TRBD1 matches 8 bases. The germline V gene has CDR1 MNHEY and CDR2 SVGAGI. V lost 5 bases and J lost 1; bases outside the gene matches: 3. The CDR3 length is 14 residues.

The chain couples TRBV7-7 to TRBJ2-2; a weak D match, TRBD1 (5 bases). Per the germline V gene, CDR1 is SSHAT and CDR2 is FNYEAQ (reference sequence). Trimming removed 2 bases from V and 4 bases from J, with 14 bases in between. The CDR3 is 16 residues long. CDR3 DNA: TGTGCCAGCAGCTTATCGGGTACAGGTTCCACCGGGGAGCTGTTTTTT. Residues: CASSLSGTGSTGELFF.

This clonotype was counted only a few times. V gene TRBV20-1 combines with J gene TRBJ2-7; 10 nucleotides line up with TRBD1. V was clipped by 5 bases and J by 7 bases; unmatched bases: 14. The CDR3 covers 15 residues. Germline V gene data show CDR1 as DFQATT and CDR2 as SNEGSKA (reference sequence). The CDR3 nucleotides are TGCAGTGCTCCTACGTCCCGGGACAGGGGACGGGAGCAGTACTTC. Amino acids: CSAPTSRDRGREQYF.

There are a few counts of this clonotype. This sequence joins TRBV27 and TRBJ2-7; TRBD2 is a possible D gene (6 bases). Germline assignment: CDR1 MNHEY and CDR2 SMNVEV (reference sequence). Trimming removed 6 bases from V and 6 bases from J, with 15 bases in between. CDR3 length equals 13 residues. CDR3 nucleotide sequence: TGTGCCAGCAGGCTCGGGACTGCAAGCGAGCAGTACTTC. Encoded protein: CASRLGTASEQYF.

This clonotype has just a few counts. The chain links TRBV12-3 or TRBV12-4 to TRBJ1-4, with D perhaps matching TRBD1 (5 bases). The CDR3 covers 15 residues. V dropped 5 bases and J dropped 8 bases, with 18 bases sitting between them. The DNA for the CDR3 is TGTGCCAGCAGTATGGGGACGAGGGTCGGGGAAAAACTGTTTTTT. Encoded protein: CASSMGTRVGEKLFF.

This rearrangement joins TRBV24-1 to TRBJ1-2, with 8 bases lining up with TRBD1. The CDR3 runs to 14 residues. Per the germline V gene, CDR1 is KGHDR and CDR2 is SFDVKD. V was pared by 4 bases and J by 4 bases, with 4 bases of the junction left unmatched. The CDR3 nucleotides are TGTGCCACCAGTGACCGCGGACAGGGCTATGGCTACACCTTC. This sequence encodes CATSDRGQGYGYTF.

This chain joins TRBV5-6 and TRBJ1-2; no clear D. CDR1 is SGHDT and CDR2 is YYEEEE in the germline V gene. V was clipped by 1 base and J by 2 bases, with 12 bases between them. The CDR3 has 15 amino acids. Here the CDR3 reads CASSLLSLANYGYTF. The CDR3 coding sequence is TGTGCCAGCAGCTTGTTGTCCCTTGCGAACTATGGCTACACCTTC.

As to this clonotype: This clone may be a read error of a much larger clone one base away. CDR3 nucleotides: TGTGCCAGTAGTACGGCGCAGGGTAGTCAGCCCCAGCGTTTT. Protein: CASSTAQGSQPQRF. V and J are TRBV19 and TRBJ1-5; the D gene is possibly TRBD1 (5 bases). Germline V gene lookup returns CDR1 LNHDA and CDR2 SQIVND (reference sequence). This CDR3 region has 14 residues. Together with reference TRBV19 and TRBJ1-5, the CDR3 gives the full variable domain: DGGITQSPKYLFRKEGQNVTLSCEQNLNHDAMYWYRQDPGQGLRLIYYSQIVNDFQKGDIAEGYSVSREKKESFPLTVTSAQKNPTAFYLCASSTAQGSQPQRFGDGTRLSIL.

The chain employs TRBV4-1 and TRBJ1-1, with a weak D call TRBD1 (5 bases). V dropped 1 base and J dropped 0 bases, with 15 bases sitting between them. This CDR3 region has 17 residues. Germline CDR1 and CDR2: MGHRA and YSYEKL. CDR3 coding DNA: TGCGCCAGCAGCCAAGGGCCGCAGGGAGTGATGAACACTGAAGCTTTCTTT. Translated, it gives CASSQGPQGVMNTEAFF.

This clonotype occurred a few times. The V call is TRBV4-1, the J call TRBJ1-4; D is undetermined. Germline-derived CDR1 and CDR2 are MGHRA and YSYEKL. CDR3 length equals 14 residues. The V end lost 6 bases, the J end lost 5 bases, and 13 bases lay between the germline ends. CDR3: CASRDQAINEKLFF. The CDR3 region has the DNA TGCGCCAGCAGGGACCAGGCGATAAATGAAAAACTGTTTTTT.

This clonotype was seen just once. V gene TRBV15 combines with J gene TRBJ2-6, with D perhaps TRBD2 (7 bases). This CDR3 has 17 amino acids. CDR1 and CDR2 (germline): LNHNV, YYDKDF (reference sequence). Trimming shortened V by 0 bases and J by 0 bases, and 9 bases separated the two germline ends. The CDR3 protein is CATSREGGGSGANVLTF. The CDR3 coding sequence is TGTGCCACCAGCAGAGAGGGAGGGGGCTCTGGGGCCAACGTCCTGACTTTC.

This clonotype was detected a few times. The genes are TRBV20-1 and TRBJ1-2; D is possibly TRBD1 (6 bases). The CDR3 loop spans 12 amino acids. CDR1 and CDR2 from the germline V gene are DFQATT and SNEGSKA (reference sequence). V lost 3 bases to trimming and J lost 6 bases, with 11 bases between them. Written as DNA, the CDR3 is TGCAGTGCTAGTATAACAGGGAATGGCTACACCTTC. Its translation: CSASITGNGYTF.

This clonotype was counted ten times or more. The gene calls are TRBV5-5 and TRBJ1-2; no clear D. V was pared by 4 bases and J by 0 bases, with 13 bases between. CDR1 and CDR2 from the germline V gene are SGHKS and YYEKEE (reference sequence). The CDR3 totals 15 residues. The chain's CDR3 is CASSIGRMTNYGYTF. The CDR3 nucleotides are TGTGCCAGCAGCATCGGACGGATGACTAACTATGGCTACACCTTC.

The table lists this clonotype with a count of one. This chain uses TRBV19 with TRBJ1-5; possible D gene TRBD1, 6 bases. Trimming removed 7 bases from V and 5 bases from J, with 18 bases in between. There are 15 residues in the CDR3. Germline CDR1 reads LNHDA; CDR2 reads SQIVND (reference sequence). This CDR3 reads CASTPGREGDQPQHF. The CDR3 DNA follows: TGTGCCAGTACCCCCGGAAGGGAGGGGGATCAGCCCCAGCATTTT. The full variable domain, in which reference TRBV19 and TRBJ1-5 provide the parts outside the CDR3, is DGGITQSPKYLFRKEGQNVTLSCEQNLNHDAMYWYRQDPGQGLRLIYYSQIVNDFQKGDIAEGYSVSREKKESFPLTVTSAQKNPTAFYLCASTPGREGDQPQHFGDGTRLSIL.

This clonotype has just a few counts. This sequence may be a read error, since a much larger clone differs from it by one base. V is TRBV29-1 and J is TRBJ1-1, with D unresolved. The V end was cut by 4 bases, the J end by 3 bases, with 12 bases between. Germline V lookup: CDR1 SQVTM, CDR2 ANQGSEA. The CDR3 runs to 13 residues. The CDR3 spells CSVVSKMDTEAFF. The CDR3 nucleotides read TGCAGCGTTGTGTCTAAGATGGACACTGAAGCTTTCTTT.